Given below is one T cell receptor (beta chain) in context. This record comes from a study of blood T cell repertoires in COVID-19. About the research overall: Samples taken during acute and convalescent COVID-19 were collected in the United States, Italy and Spain. PBMCs, B-cell-depleted T cells, or T cells were the source of the cDNA or gDNA that made up the material.

The CDR3 length is 15 residues. The J segment lost 0 bases and the V segment lost 5 bases, leaving 5 bases of the junction unmatched. CDR1 and CDR2 from the germline V gene are SGHTS and YDEGEE. Profiled with immunoSEQ multiplex PCR; TCRdb holds only in-frame clones, not every one. The table lists tens of thousands of clones, roughly 85% of them singletons. The chain joins TRBV5-8 to TRBJ1-5; 7 bases fit TRBD1. The sequence came from a man under 40 with acute or convalescent COVID-19. The sequencing input was peripheral blood. CDR3 protein: CASRTGQLSNQPQHF. The CDR3 region has the DNA TGTGCCAGCAGAACGGGACAGCTTAGCAATCAGCCCCAGCATTTT.